One sample yielded the 24 T cell receptor beta chains listed below, sequenced in a study of Ad26.COV2.S vaccination and SARS-CoV-2 variants (dated by TCRdb to the early 2020s). Reading the label with the study, this specimen's treatment or condition is: roughly 18 received Ad26.COV2.S at low or high dose, single or two shots; several received placebo; per-sample allocation not given. Repertoires of vaccine and placebo recipients were sequenced from samples taken on day 63 after the first injection. To prepare the library, the immunoSEQ multiplex PCR assay was applied. In TCRdb, the immuneACCESS table is reduced to in-frame sequences with V and J assigned. These tables do not hold every clone; where another copy was compared, an unresolved V gene accounts for under half, and the others remain unexplained. For this sample the table gives about 260,000 clones, of which about 83% were detected only once. About 2.7% of the sample lies in the top ten.

The material was peripheral blood, obtained in a trial of Ad26.COV2.S vaccine versus placebo. These receptors were obtained from a person between 18 and 59 years old who received the Ad26.COV2.S COVID-19 vaccine or a placebo.

V and J are TRBV25-1 and TRBJ1-3; perhaps TRBD1 as D (5 bases). Germline V gives CDR1 MGHDK, CDR2 SYGVNS. This CDR3 is 15 amino acids long. V dropped 6 bases and J dropped 4 bases, with 16 bases sitting between them. The CDR3, as DNA: TGTGCCAGCAGCCCCACAGGTTCCAACGGAAACACCATATATTTT. Its translation: CASSPTGSNGNTIYF.

The J gene is TRBJ2-1, the V gene TRBV4-3; D is unresolved. V was trimmed by 1 base and J by 8 bases, leaving 15 bases between them. Germline CDR1 LGHNA, CDR2 YSLEER. This CDR3 comprises 15 residues. CDR3: CASSQVWLRSHEQFF. The CDR3 DNA sequence: TGCGCCAGCAGCCAAGTCTGGTTACGATCCCATGAGCAGTTCTTC.

The chain is built from TRBV7-6 and TRBJ1-2; D remains ambiguous. From germline, CDR1 is SGHVS and CDR2 FNYEAQ. The CDR3 length is 14 residues. Deletions cut 1 base from V and 5 bases from J, with 11 bases between. The CDR3 region has the DNA TGTGCCAGCAGCTTAGGGCCGTTCCCATATGGCTACACCTTC. Protein product: CASSLGPFPYGYTF.

The chain has TRBV20-1 and TRBJ1-1; D remains ambiguous. Between the trimmed V and J ends, which lost 5 bases and 4 bases, there was a span of 8 bases. CDR1 is DFQATT, CDR2 SNEGSKA, per germline (reference sequence). The CDR3 covers 11 residues. CDR3 DNA: TGCAGTGCTTCAGCACCCACTGAAGCTTTCTTT. Residues: CSASAPTEAFF.

The rearrangement joins TRBV9 to TRBJ2-7; 7 bases map to TRBD1. CDR3 length equals 16 residues. The V and J ends lost 0 bases and 7 bases, in that order; junction bases with no gene match: 13. The germline V gene has CDR1 SGDLS and CDR2 YYNGEE. The CDR3 region is CASSVATRTGRWEQYV. CDR3 DNA sequence: TGTGCCAGCAGCGTAGCTACGAGGACAGGCCGATGGGAGCAGTACGTC.

This clone was detected only a few times. The V call is TRBV5-1, the J call TRBJ1-3, with a possible D match to TRBD1 (6 bases). CDR1 is SGHRS, CDR2 YFSETQ, per germline. CDR3 length: 14 residues. V was cut by 1 base and J by 1 base, with 6 bases left in between. For the CDR3, the DNA is TGCGCCAGCAGCTTGCAGGGGTCTGGAAACACCATATATTTT. Translated, it gives CASSLQGSGNTIYF. The whole variable domain, remainder taken from reference TRBV5-1 and TRBJ1-3, is KAGVTQTPRYLIKTRGQQVTLSCSPISGHRSVSWYQQTPGQGLQFLFEYFSETQRNKGNFPGRFSGRQFSNSRSEMNVSTLELGDSALYLCASSLQGSGNTIYFGEGSWLTVV.

J is TRBJ2-7 and V is TRBV6-6, with unresolved D. Germline V CDR1 and CDR2: MNHNY, SVGAGI (reference sequence). Trimming removed 6 bases from V and 5 bases from J, with 11 bases in between. The CDR3 runs to 12 residues. CDR3 coding DNA: TGTGCCAGCAGCCCAAGTACTCACGAGCAGTACGTC. Protein: CASSPSTHEQYV.

The chain is built from TRBV5-5 and TRBJ1-2; the D is unclear. The CDR3 is 15 amino acids. The germline V gene has CDR1 SGHKS and CDR2 YYEKEE (reference sequence). V was clipped by 4 bases and J by 0 bases, with 13 bases between them. The CDR3 DNA reads as TGTGCCAGCAGCCTGACGCTGGGCTCTAACTATGGCTACACCTTC. Translated: CASSLTLGSNYGYTF.

This clone was seen a handful of times. The V and J genes are TRBV5-6 and TRBJ2-3, with 7 positions matching TRBD1. Trimming cost V 4 bases and J 4 bases; bases outside gene matches: 15. The CDR3 is 17 residues long. Per germline, CDR1 SGHDT and CDR2 YYEEEE. Here the CDR3 reads CASSRKDRSLGPDTQYF. The CDR3, as DNA: TGTGCCAGCAGCAGAAAGGACAGGTCCCTGGGCCCAGATACGCAGTATTTT.

In this sample, this clone turned up once. For the CDR3, the DNA is TGTGCCAGCAGCTCAGTAGAGACCCAGTACTTC. Its translation is CASSSVETQYF. The genes are TRBV7-2 and TRBJ2-5; D is ambiguous. This CDR3 has 11 residues. Germline V gene data show CDR1 as SGHTA and CDR2 as FQGNSA. Trimming left V 4 bases short and J 4 bases short, with 4 bases between.

V gene TRBV10-3 combines with J gene TRBJ2-2; 9 positions agree with TRBD2. Germline values: CDR1 ENHRY, CDR2 SYGVKD. The CDR3 sequence is 17 residues long. V lost 4 bases and J lost 0; bases outside the gene matches: 6. The CDR3 sequence: CAISAVVAGANTGELFF. The CDR3 nucleotides read TGTGCCATCAGTGCCGTGGTAGCGGGGGCGAACACCGGGGAGCTGTTTTTT.

The chain joins TRBV30 to TRBJ2-1, with 7 bases fitting TRBD2. CDR3 size: 17 residues. Germline trimming cut 2 bases from V and 5 bases from J; bases unmatched to any gene: 15. Germline lookup yields CDR1 GTSNPN and CDR2 SVGIG (reference sequence). CDR3 sequence (DNA): TGTGCCTGGAGTCCATACGCCCCCAGCGGGGTGGACAATGAGCAGTTCTTC. Amino acid sequence: CAWSPYAPSGVDNEQFF.

This clone was recorded only once. The chain has TRBV24-1 and TRBJ2-3, with a tentative D call TRBD2 (5 bases). V was clipped by 4 bases and J by 6 bases, with 10 bases between them. CDR1 and CDR2 from the germline V gene are KGHDR and SFDVKD. The CDR3 runs to 13 residues. CDR3 nucleotide sequence: TGTGCCACCAGTGACCCGGGGATCGATACGCAGTATTTT. Protein sequence: CATSDPGIDTQYF.

The chain links TRBV19 to TRBJ1-1; the D gene is possibly TRBD1 (6 bases). V was cut by 5 bases and J by 5 bases, with 15 bases left in between. Germline-derived CDR1 and CDR2 are LNHDA and SQIVND (reference sequence). The CDR3 covers 14 residues. This CDR3 is CASSLGGGLTEAFF. The CDR3 bases are TGTGCCAGTAGTTTGGGGGGCGGTTTGACTGAAGCTTTCTTT.

V is TRBV9 and J is TRBJ2-2; 8 nucleotides match TRBD2. Germline values: CDR1 SGDLS, CDR2 YYNGEE. V was clipped by 4 bases and J by 5 bases; unmatched bases: 22. The CDR3 is 20 residues long. The CDR3 bases are TGTGCCAGCAGCAACTATGTCAGTAGTAGCGGGACCAAATTAACCGGGGAGCTGTTTTTT. Encoded protein: CASSNYVSSSGTKLTGELFF. The entire variable domain, with the rest obtained from reference TRBV9 and TRBJ2-2, is as follows: DSGVTQTPKHLITATGQRVTLRCSPRSGDLSVYWYQQSLDQGLQFLIQYYNGEERAKGNILERFSAQQFPDLHSELNLSSLELGDSALYFCASSNYVSSSGTKLTGELFFGEGSRLTVL.

This chain joins TRBV19 and TRBJ2-6; D might be TRBD2 (5 bases). In germline, CDR1 is LNHDA, CDR2 SQIVND (reference sequence). There are 16 residues in the CDR3. Deletions cut 5 bases from V and 0 bases from J, with 11 bases between. As DNA, the CDR3 is TGTGCCAGTAGTTCAGGACTCCCCTCTGGGGCCAACGTCCTGACTTTC. This codes for CASSSGLPSGANVLTF.

This clone was seen many times. The rearrangement uses TRBV6-1 and TRBJ1-1; D is possibly TRBD1 (5 bases). The CDR3 is made up of 16 amino acids. V gave up 4 bases and J gave up 4 bases, with 19 bases separating them. The germline CDR1 and CDR2 sequences are MNHNS and SASEGT. The CDR3 sequence: CASSAGPGGGSTEAFF. For the CDR3, the DNA is TGTGCCAGCAGTGCCGGCCCCGGGGGAGGGTCCACTGAAGCTTTCTTT.

This chain connects TRBV6-5 to TRBJ2-7, with unresolved D. Trimming shortened V by 7 bases and J by 2 bases, and 15 bases separated the two germline ends. This CDR3 has 14 amino acids. Germline values: CDR1 MNHEY, CDR2 SVGAGI. The CDR3 region has the DNA TGTGCCAGCACCCTGTACCCGGGTACCTACGAGCAGTACTTC. Protein: CASTLYPGTYEQYF.

This clone was observed a handful of times. V gene TRBV7-8 combines with J gene TRBJ1-5, with TRBD1 as a possible D gene (6 bases). Germline lookup yields CDR1 SGHVS and CDR2 FQNEAQ. This CDR3 contains 17 residues. The germline V and J ends were trimmed by 5 bases and 3 bases, with 20 bases remaining between them. This CDR3 reads CASSLRTRDNFNQPQHF. The CDR3 DNA follows: TGTGCCAGCAGCCTGAGAACCCGGGACAACTTCAATCAGCCCCAGCATTTT.

The chain employs TRBV24-1 and TRBJ1-2; 7 bases are a match to TRBD1. The CDR3 sequence is 16 residues long. V shed 4 bases, J shed 3 bases, and the junction held 10 bases outside the gene matches. From germline, CDR1 is KGHDR and CDR2 SFDVKD. In DNA, the CDR3 is TGTGCCACCAGTGACCAGGAAGGGGGCAAAGACTATGGCTACACCTTC. Protein sequence: CATSDQEGGKDYGYTF.

This clone occurred once. This chain uses TRBV7-2 with TRBJ2-2; D is undetermined. Germline values: CDR1 SGHTA, CDR2 FQGNSA. Trimming took 2 bases from V and 1 from J, leaving 14 bases between them. The CDR3 is made up of 17 amino acids. The CDR3 DNA reads as TGTGCCAGCAGCTTATTGTACCCTCCTGAGAACACCGGGGAGCTGTTTTTT. It translates to CASSLLYPPENTGELFF.

This clone has only a few counts. The chain couples TRBV6-5 to TRBJ2-6; no definite D call. Per the germline V gene, CDR1 is MNHEY and CDR2 is SVGAGI. The CDR3 loop spans 13 amino acids. V was trimmed by 0 bases and J by 3 bases, leaving 0 bases between them. DNA for the CDR3: TGTGCCAGCAGTTACTCTGGGGCCAACGTCCTGACTTTC. It specifies CASSYSGANVLTF.

Details on this clone: At the DNA level, this CDR3 is encoded by other sequences in the same sample as well. The V gene is TRBV19, the J gene TRBJ1-5; maybe TRBD1 (5 bases). Between the trimmed V and J ends, which lost 6 bases and 4 bases, there was a span of 13 bases. The germline CDR1 and CDR2 sequences are LNHDA and SQIVND (reference sequence). The CDR3 length is 14 residues. The CDR3 bases are TGTGCCAGTAGGCGAGGGGCGGTTAATCAGCCCCAGCATTTT. Its protein product is CASRRGAVNQPQHF.

This chain uses TRBV7-3 with TRBJ2-2, with a weak D call TRBD2 (6 bases). The CDR3 sequence is 21 residues long. The V gene lost 2 bases and the J gene lost 0 bases, with 25 bases spanning the gap. The germline CDR1 and CDR2 sequences are SGHTA and FQGTGA. CDR3 sequence (DNA): TGTGCCAGCAGCTTATTGCCCTCGAAGCTCGTTAGCGGAACGAACACCGGGGAGCTGTTTTTT. It translates to CASSLLPSKLVSGTNTGELFF.